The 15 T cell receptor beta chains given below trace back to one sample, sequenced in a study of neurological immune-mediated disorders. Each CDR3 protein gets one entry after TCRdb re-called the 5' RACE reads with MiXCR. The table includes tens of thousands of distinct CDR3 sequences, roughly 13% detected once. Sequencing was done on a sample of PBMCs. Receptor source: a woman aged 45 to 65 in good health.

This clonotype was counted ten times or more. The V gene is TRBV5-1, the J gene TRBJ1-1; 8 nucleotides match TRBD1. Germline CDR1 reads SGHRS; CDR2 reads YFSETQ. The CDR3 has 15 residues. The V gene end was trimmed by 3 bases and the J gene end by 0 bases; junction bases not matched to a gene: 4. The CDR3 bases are TGCGCCAGCAGCTGGGGGGACAGGATGAACACTGAAGCTTTCTTT. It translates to CASSWGDRMNTEAFF.

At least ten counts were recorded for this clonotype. In DNA form, the CDR3 reads TGTGCCAGCAGTTCTACCTACAGGGGTAGCTCCTACAATGAGCAGTTCTTC. Translation: CASSSTYRGSSYNEQFF. The chain couples TRBV28 to TRBJ2-1, with 7 bases identical to TRBD1. The V gene's germline CDR1 is MDHEN and CDR2 SYDVKM. V was pared by 4 bases and J by 0 bases, with 9 bases of the junction left unmatched. The CDR3 runs to 17 residues.

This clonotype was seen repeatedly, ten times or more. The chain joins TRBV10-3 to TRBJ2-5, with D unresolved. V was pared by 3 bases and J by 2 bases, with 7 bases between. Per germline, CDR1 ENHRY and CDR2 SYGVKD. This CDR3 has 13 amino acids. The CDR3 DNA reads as TGTGCCATCAGTGACCCTCTTCAAGAGACCCAGTACTTC. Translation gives CAISDPLQETQYF.

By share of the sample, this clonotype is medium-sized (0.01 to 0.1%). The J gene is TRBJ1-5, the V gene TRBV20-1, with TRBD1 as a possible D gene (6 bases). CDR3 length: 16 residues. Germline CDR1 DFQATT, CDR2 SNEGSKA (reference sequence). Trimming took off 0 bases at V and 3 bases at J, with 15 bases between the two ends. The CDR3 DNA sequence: TGCAGTGCTAGAGATCCCCGAGGGGGAGACAATCAGCCCCAGCATTTT. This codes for CSARDPRGGDNQPQHF.

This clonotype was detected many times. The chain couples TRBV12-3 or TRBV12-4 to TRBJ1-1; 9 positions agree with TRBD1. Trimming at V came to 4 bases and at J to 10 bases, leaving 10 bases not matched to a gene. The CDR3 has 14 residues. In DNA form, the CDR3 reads TGTGCCAGCAGTTCCCGGGACAGGGCCCTGAGAGCTTTCTTT. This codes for CASSSRDRALRAFF.

The CDR3 protein is CASSEDRCVNTGELFF. The CDR3 bases are TGTGCCAGCAGTGAAGACAGGTGCGTCAACACCGGGGAGCTGTTTTTT. The rearrangement links TRBV28 to TRBJ2-2; TRBD1 might be the D (6 bases). With 5 bases removed from V and 2 bases from J, the gap between germline ends came to 15 bases. The CDR3 sequence is 16 residues long. Germline lookup yields CDR1 MDHEN and CDR2 SYDVKM.

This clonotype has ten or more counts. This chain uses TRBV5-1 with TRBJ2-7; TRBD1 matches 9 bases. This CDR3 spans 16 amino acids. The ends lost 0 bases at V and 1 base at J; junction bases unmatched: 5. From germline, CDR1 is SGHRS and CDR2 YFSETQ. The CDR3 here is CASSLDGTGKSYEQYF. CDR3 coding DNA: TGCGCCAGCAGCTTGGATGGGACAGGGAAATCCTACGAGCAGTACTTC.

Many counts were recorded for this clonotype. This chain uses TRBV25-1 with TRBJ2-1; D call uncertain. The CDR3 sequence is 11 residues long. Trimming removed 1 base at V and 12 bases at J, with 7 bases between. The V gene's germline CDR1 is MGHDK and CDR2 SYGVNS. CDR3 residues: CASSEWWGQFF. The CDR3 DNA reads TGTGCCAGCAGTGAATGGTGGGGGCAGTTCTTC.

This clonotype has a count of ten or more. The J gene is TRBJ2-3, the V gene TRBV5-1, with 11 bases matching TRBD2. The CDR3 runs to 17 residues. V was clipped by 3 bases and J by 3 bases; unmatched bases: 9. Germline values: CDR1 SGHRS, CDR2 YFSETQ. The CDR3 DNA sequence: TGCGCCAGCAGCTGGGGACTGACTAGCGGGATTACAGATACGCAGTATTTT. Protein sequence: CASSWGLTSGITDTQYF. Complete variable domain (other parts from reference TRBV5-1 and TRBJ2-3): KAGVTQTPRYLIKTRGQQVTLSCSPISGHRSVSWYQQTPGQGLQFLFEYFSETQRNKGNFPGRFSGRQFSNSRSEMNVSTLELGDSALYLCASSWGLTSGITDTQYFGPGTRLTVL.

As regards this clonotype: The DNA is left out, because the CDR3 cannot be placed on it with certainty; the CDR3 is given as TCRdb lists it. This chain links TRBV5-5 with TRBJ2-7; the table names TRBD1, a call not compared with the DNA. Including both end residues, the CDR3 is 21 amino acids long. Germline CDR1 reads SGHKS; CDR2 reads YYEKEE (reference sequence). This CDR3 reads CASSFYICSARGTGGVYEQYF.

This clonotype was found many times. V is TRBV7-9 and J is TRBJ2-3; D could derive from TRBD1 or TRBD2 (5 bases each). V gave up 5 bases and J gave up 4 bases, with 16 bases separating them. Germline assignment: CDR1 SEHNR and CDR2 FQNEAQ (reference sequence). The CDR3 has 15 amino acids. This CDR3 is CASSRRRDPADTQYF. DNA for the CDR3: TGTGCCAGCAGCAGACGACGGGACCCGGCAGATACGCAGTATTTT.

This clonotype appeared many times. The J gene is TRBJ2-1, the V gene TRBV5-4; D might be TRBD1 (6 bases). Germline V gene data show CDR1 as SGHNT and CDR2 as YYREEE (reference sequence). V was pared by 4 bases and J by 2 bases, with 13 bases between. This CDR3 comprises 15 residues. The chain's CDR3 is CASSKRTETYNEQFF. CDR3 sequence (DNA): TGTGCCAGCAGCAAGAGGACAGAAACCTACAATGAGCAGTTCTTC.

In nucleotides, the CDR3 is TGTGCCAGCAGTTTGCCTCCAGGGTATCACGAGCAGTACTTC. Translating it yields CASSLPPGYHEQYF. The rearrangement links TRBV12-3 or TRBV12-4 to TRBJ2-7; D is perhaps TRBD1 (5 bases). The V and J ends lost 3 bases and 5 bases respectively, with 14 bases between them. CDR3 length equals 14 residues.

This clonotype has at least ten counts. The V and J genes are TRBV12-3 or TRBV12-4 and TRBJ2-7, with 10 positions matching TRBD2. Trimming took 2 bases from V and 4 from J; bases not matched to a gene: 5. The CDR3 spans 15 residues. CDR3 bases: TGTGCCAGCAGTTTAAGAGCGGGAGGGCTGTACGAGCAGTACTTC. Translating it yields CASSLRAGGLYEQYF.

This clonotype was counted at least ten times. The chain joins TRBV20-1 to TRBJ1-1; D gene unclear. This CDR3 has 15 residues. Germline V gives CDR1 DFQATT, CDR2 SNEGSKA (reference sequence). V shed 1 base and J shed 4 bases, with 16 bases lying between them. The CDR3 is CSARVFGPRFTEAFF. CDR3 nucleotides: TGCAGTGCTAGAGTTTTCGGGCCCCGGTTCACTGAAGCTTTCTTT.